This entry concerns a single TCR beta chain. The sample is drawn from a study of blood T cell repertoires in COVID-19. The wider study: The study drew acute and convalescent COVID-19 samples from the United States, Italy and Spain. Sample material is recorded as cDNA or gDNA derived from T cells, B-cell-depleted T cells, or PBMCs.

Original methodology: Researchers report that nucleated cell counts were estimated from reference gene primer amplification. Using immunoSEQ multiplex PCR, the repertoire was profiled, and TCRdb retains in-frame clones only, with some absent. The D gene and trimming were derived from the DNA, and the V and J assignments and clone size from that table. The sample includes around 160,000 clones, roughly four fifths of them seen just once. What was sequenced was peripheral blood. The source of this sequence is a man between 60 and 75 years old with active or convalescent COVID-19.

CDR3 protein: CASSRGLTGVSYEQYF. The DNA for the CDR3 is TGCGCCAGCAGCCGAGGTCTGACAGGGGTATCCTACGAGCAGTACTTC. The chain joins TRBV5-1 to TRBJ2-7, with TRBD1 matching over 8 bases. V gave up 4 bases and J gave up 1 base; unmatched junction bases: 10. This CDR3 is built from 16 residues. Germline V gives CDR1 SGHRS, CDR2 YFSETQ.